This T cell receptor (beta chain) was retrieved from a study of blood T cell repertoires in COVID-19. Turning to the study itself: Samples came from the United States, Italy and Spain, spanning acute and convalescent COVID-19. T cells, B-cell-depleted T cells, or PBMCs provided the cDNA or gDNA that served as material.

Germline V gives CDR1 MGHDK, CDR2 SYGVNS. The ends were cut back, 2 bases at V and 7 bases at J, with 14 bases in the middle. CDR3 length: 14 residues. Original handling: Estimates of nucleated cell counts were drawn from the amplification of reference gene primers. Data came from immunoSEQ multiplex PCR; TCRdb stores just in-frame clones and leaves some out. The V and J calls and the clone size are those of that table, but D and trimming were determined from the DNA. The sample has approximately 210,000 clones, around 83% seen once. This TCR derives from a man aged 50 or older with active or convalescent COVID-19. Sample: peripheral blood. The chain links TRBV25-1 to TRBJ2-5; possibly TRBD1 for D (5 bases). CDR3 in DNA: TGTGCCAGCAGTGAAGGGGCTGCAAGAGGGACCCAGTACTTC. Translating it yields CASSEGAARGTQYF.